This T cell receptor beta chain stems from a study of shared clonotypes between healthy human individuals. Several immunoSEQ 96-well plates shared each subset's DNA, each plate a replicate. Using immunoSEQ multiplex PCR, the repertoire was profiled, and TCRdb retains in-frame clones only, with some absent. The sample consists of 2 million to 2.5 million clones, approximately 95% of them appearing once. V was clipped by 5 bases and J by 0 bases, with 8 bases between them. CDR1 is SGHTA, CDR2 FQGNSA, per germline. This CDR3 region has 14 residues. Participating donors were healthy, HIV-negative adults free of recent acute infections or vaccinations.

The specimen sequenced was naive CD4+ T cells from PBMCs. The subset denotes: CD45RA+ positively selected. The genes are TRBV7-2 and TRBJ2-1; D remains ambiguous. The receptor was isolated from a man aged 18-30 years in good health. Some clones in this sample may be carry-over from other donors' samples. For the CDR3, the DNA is TGTGCCAGCAGCCCCCGGGCCTCCTACAATGAGCAGTTCTTC. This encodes CASSPRASYNEQFF. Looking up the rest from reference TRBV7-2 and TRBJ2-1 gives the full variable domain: GAGVSQSPSNKVTEKGKDVELRCDPISGHTALYWYRQSLGQGLEFLIYFQGNSAPDKSGLPSDRFSAERTGGSVSTLTIQRTQQEDSAVYLCASSPRASYNEQFFGPGTRLTVL.